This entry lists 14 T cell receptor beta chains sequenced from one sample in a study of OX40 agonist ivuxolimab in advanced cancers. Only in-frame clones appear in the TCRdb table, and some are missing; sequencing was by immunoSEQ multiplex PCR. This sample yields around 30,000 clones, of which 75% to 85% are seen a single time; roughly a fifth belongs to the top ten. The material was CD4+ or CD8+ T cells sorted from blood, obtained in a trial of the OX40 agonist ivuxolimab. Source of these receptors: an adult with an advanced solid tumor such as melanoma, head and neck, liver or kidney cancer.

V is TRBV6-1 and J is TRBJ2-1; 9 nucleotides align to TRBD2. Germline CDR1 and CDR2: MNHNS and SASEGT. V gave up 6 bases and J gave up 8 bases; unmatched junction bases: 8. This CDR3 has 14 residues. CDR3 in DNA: TGTGCCAGCAGGGCGGGGGGGCCCGTAGATGAGCAGTTCTTC. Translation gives CASRAGGPVDEQFF.

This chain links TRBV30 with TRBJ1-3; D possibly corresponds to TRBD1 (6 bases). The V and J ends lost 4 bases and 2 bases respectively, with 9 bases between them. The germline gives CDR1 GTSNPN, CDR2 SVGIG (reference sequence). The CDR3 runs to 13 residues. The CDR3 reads CAWKKGAGNTIYF. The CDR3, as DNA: TGTGCCTGGAAAAAGGGGGCTGGAAACACCATATATTTT.

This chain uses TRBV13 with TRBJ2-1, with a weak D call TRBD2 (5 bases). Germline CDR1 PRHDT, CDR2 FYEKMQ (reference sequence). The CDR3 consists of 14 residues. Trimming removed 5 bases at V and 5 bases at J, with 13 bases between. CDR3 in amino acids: CASSDREQNNEQFF. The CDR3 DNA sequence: TGTGCCAGCAGCGACCGGGAACAAAACAATGAGCAGTTCTTC.

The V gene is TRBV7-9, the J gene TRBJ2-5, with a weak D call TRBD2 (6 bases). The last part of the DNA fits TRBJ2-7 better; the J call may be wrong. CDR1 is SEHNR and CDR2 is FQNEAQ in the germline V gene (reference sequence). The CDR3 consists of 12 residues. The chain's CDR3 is CASSQDYYEQYF. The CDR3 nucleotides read TGTGCCAGCAGCCAGGACTACTACGAGCAGTACTTC.

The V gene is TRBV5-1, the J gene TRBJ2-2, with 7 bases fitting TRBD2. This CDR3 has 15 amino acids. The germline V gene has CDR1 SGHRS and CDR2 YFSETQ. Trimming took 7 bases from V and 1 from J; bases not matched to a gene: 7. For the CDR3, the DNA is TGCGCCAGCTGGTCTAGCGGCTTGAACACCGGGGAGCTGTTTTTT. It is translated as CASWSSGLNTGELFF.

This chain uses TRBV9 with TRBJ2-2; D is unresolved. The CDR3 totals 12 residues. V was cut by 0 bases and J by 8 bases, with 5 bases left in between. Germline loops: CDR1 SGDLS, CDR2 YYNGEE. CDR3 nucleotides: TGTGCCAGCAGCGTAGAACCGGGGGAGCTGTTTTTT. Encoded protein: CASSVEPGELFF.

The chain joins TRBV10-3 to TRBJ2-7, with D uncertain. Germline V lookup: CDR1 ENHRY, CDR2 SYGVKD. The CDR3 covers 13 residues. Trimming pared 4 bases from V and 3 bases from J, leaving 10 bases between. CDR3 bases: TGTGCCATCAGTGGGACGGCGAACTACGAGCAGTACTTC. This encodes CAISGTANYEQYF.

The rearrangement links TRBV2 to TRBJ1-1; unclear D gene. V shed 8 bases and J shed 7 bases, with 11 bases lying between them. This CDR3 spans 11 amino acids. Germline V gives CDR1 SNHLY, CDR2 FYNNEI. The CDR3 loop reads CASSRSDEAFF. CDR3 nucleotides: TGTGCCAGCTCCCGGTCAGATGAAGCTTTCTTT.

CDR3 region: CASTAGYEQYF. DNA for the CDR3: TGTGCCAGCACCGCGGGCTACGAGCAGTACTTC. This chain connects TRBV7-9 to TRBJ2-7, with D possibly being TRBD2 (5 bases). The CDR3 is 11 residues long. Trimming shortened V by 7 bases and J by 3 bases, and 7 bases separated the two germline ends. CDR1 is SEHNR and CDR2 is FQNEAQ in the germline V gene (reference sequence).

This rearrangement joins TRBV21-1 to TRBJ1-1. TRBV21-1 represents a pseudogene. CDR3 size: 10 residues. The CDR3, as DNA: TGTGCCAGCAGAAAGTCGGGAGCTTTCTTT. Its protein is CASRKSGAFF.

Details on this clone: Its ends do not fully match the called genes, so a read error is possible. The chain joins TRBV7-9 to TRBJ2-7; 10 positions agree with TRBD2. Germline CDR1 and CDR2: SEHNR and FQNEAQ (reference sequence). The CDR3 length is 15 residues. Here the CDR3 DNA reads TGCGCCAGCAGCCGGACTAGCGGAGGTTCCTACGAGCAGTACTTC. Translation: CASSRTSGGSYEQYF.

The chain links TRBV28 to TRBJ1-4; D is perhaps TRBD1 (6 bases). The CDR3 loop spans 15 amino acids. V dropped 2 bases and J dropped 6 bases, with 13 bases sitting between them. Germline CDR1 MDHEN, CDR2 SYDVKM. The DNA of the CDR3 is TGTGCCAGCAGTTTAGGGGGCGCTCGGGATGAAAAACTGTTTTTT. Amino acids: CASSLGGARDEKLFF.

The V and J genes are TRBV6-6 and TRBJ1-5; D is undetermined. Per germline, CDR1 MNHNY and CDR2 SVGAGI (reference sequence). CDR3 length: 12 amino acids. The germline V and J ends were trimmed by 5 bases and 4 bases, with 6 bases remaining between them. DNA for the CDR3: TGTGCCAGCAGTAGACGGAATCAGCCCCAGCATTTT. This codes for CASSRRNQPQHF.

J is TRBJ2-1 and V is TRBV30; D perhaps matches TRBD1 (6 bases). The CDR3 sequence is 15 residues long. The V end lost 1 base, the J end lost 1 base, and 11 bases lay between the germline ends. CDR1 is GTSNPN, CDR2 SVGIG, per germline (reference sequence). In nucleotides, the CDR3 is TGTGCCTGGAGTGGGGAAGGGGGATCCTACAATGAGCAGTTCTTC. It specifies CAWSGEGGSYNEQFF.